This T cell receptor (beta chain) was observed in a study of T cells in tuberculosis. Whole-study context: T cells were selected with CD1B tetramers loaded with glucose monomycolate. PBMC were archived before or within 7 days of starting treatment. Findings of the study overall: GMM-specific TCRs were nearer to active tuberculosis alpha repertoires, suggesting expansion.

The germline V gene encodes CDR1 SNHLY and CDR2 FYNNEI. The CDR3 is made up of 13 amino acids. Between the trimmed V and J ends, which lost 7 bases and 4 bases, there was a span of 14 bases. Time point indicated: new active TB diagnosis, blood taken before or within 7 days of starting treatment. TCRdb's copy holds only in-frame clones and misses some; the assay was immunoSEQ multiplex PCR. The sample has tens of thousands of clones, approximately 86% seen once; the top ten hold about 15%. On this clone: What it recognizes is unknown.

The sequencing used PBMCs, collected at tuberculosis diagnosis. The receptor was derived from an adult with tuberculosis. V usage is TRBV2 and J usage is TRBJ2-7; possibly TRBD1 for D (6 bases). CDR3 residues: CASTGTPRYEQYF. CDR3 in DNA: TGTGCCAGCACCGGGACACCGAGGTACGAGCAGTACTTC.